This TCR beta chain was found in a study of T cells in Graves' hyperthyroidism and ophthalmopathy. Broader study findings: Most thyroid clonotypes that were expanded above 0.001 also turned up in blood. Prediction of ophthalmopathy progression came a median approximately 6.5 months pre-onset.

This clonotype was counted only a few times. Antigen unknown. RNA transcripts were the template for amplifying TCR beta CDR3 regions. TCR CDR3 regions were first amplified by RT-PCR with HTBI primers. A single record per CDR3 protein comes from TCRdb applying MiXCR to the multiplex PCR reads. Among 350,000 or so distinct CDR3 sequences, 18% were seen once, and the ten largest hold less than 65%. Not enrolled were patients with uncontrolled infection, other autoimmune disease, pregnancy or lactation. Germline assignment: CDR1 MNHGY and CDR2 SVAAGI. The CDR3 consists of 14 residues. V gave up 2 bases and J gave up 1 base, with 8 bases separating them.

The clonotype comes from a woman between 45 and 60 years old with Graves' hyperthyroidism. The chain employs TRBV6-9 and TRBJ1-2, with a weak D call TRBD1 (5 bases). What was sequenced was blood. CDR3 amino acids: CASSYQQDNYGYTF. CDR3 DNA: TGTGCCAGCAGTTATCAACAGGATAACTATGGCTACACCTTC.